Below, 21 T cell receptor beta chains from the same sample are listed, as sequenced in a study of T cells after yellow fever vaccination. Each CDR3 protein is one row after TCRdb ran MiXCR on the 5' RACE reads. This table holds 300,000 to 350,000 distinct CDR3 sequences, roughly 4.3% found once. The sequences come from PBMCs, collected 15 days after the yellow fever booster vaccination. These receptors were taken from a man aged 18 to 29 who received the YFV17D yellow fever vaccine.

This clonotype was observed a handful of times. This chain joins TRBV20-1 and TRBJ1-2; weak D call: TRBD1 (5 bases). CDR3 length: 13 amino acids. Trimming cost V 6 bases and J 3 bases, with 14 bases left between them. The V gene's germline CDR1 is DFQATT and CDR2 SNEGSKA (reference sequence). This chain's CDR3 is CSASRAIDYGYTF. The CDR3 DNA sequence: TGCAGTGCCTCCAGGGCAATAGACTATGGCTACACCTTC.

This clonotype was seen at least ten times. This chain's CDR3 is CAISEGRGRVAEAFF. The CDR3 nucleotides read TGTGCCATCAGTGAGGGACGCGGCCGGGTGGCTGAAGCTTTCTTT. The chain is built from TRBV10-3 and TRBJ1-1; no reliable D call. This CDR3 contains 15 residues. The ends were cut back, 2 bases at V and 6 bases at J, with 16 bases in the middle. Per germline, CDR1 ENHRY and CDR2 SYGVKD.

This clonotype came up many times. The gene calls are TRBV5-1 and TRBJ2-7; D is undetermined. The CDR3 runs to 13 residues. Trimming removed 0 bases at V and 4 bases at J, with 8 bases between. Germline-derived CDR1 and CDR2 are SGHRS and YFSETQ. CDR3 amino acids: CASSLDGYYEQYF. CDR3 bases: TGCGCCAGCAGCTTGGATGGGTATTACGAGCAGTACTTC. The whole variable domain, remainder taken from reference TRBV5-1 and TRBJ2-7, is KAGVTQTPRYLIKTRGQQVTLSCSPISGHRSVSWYQQTPGQGLQFLFEYFSETQRNKGNFPGRFSGRQFSNSRSEMNVSTLELGDSALYLCASSLDGYYEQYFGPGTRLTVT.

This clonotype appeared many times. The chain uses TRBV6-6 and TRBJ2-3; maybe TRBD2 (6 bases). Trimming removed 9 bases at V and 1 base at J, with 17 bases between. This CDR3 region has 15 residues. Germline V CDR1 and CDR2: MNHNY, SVGAGI (reference sequence). CDR3 bases: TGTGCCAGTCGATTTGCCTCGGGGGGCACAGATACGCAGTATTTT. Translating it yields CASRFASGGTDTQYF.

This clonotype was detected ten times or more. The V gene is TRBV5-1, the J gene TRBJ2-7, with D perhaps assigned TRBD1 or TRBD2 (5 bases each). The CDR3 contains 15 residues. The germline gives CDR1 SGHRS, CDR2 YFSETQ. Trimming stripped 4 bases from V and 0 bases from J, with 14 bases between. CDR3 sequence reads: CASSRDGPTSYEQYF. The CDR3 DNA reads as TGCGCCAGCAGCCGGGACGGCCCTACCTCCTACGAGCAGTACTTC.

This clonotype was seen more than once but under ten times. This chain uses TRBV24-1 with TRBJ2-3; a possible D gene is TRBD1 (6 bases). Germline values: CDR1 KGHDR, CDR2 SFDVKD. The V gene lost 9 bases and the J gene lost 0 bases, with 15 bases spanning the gap. The CDR3 has 15 residues. The CDR3 region has the DNA TGTGCCACCTATCAACAGGGTTGGAGCACAGATACGCAGTATTTT. This sequence encodes CATYQQGWSTDTQYF.

The V and J genes are TRBV11-3 and TRBJ2-6; TRBD1 aligns across 10 bases. Germline V gene data show CDR1 as SGHNT and CDR2 as YENEEA. The J segment lost 0 bases and the V segment lost 7 bases, leaving 6 bases of the junction unmatched. The CDR3 runs 17 residues. CDR3 amino acids: CASTRTGGFSGANVLTF. CDR3 DNA sequence: TGTGCCAGCACCCGGACAGGGGGGTTCTCTGGGGCCAACGTCCTGACTTTC.

The CDR3 sequence: CASSPELYSSADTQYF. The CDR3 nucleotides are TGCGCCAGCAGCCCAGAGCTGTACAGTAGTGCAGATACGCAGTATTTT. This chain joins TRBV5-1 and TRBJ2-3, with D unresolved. CDR3 length: 16 amino acids. Looked up from germline, CDR1 is SGHRS and CDR2 is YFSETQ. The V and J ends lost 4 bases and 4 bases respectively, with 19 bases between them.

The chain joins TRBV11-2 to TRBJ1-5; TRBD1 might be the D (6 bases). Trimming pared 3 bases from V and 10 bases from J, leaving 19 bases between. The CDR3 is made up of 15 amino acids. Germline V gives CDR1 SGHAT, CDR2 FQNNGV. This chain's CDR3 is CASSLDLNRAQPQHF. CDR3 in DNA: TGTGCCAGCAGCTTGGACCTCAACAGGGCTCAACCCCAGCATTTT.

This clonotype was picked up a small number of times. J is TRBJ2-1 and V is TRBV5-4, with 8 bases aligning to TRBD2. V lost 3 bases, J lost 7 bases, and 9 bases stayed unmatched. This CDR3 is 15 amino acids long. CDR1 is SGHNT, CDR2 YYREEE, per germline (reference sequence). CDR3 amino acids: CASSSGTRSGNEQFF. DNA for the CDR3: TGTGCCAGCAGCTCCGGGACTAGAAGTGGGAATGAGCAGTTCTTC.

This clonotype was observed many times. The V and J genes are TRBV7-2 and TRBJ1-1, with D tentatively TRBD1 (6 bases). Between the trimmed V and J ends, which lost 1 base and 7 bases, there was a span of 16 bases. CDR1 and CDR2 (germline): SGHTA, FQGNSA. The CDR3 is 15 residues long. The DNA of the CDR3 is TGTGCCAGCAGCTTAGGGATAACAGGGATGCGTGAAGCTTTCTTT. Amino acids: CASSLGITGMREAFF.

This clonotype was observed many times. The DNA of the CDR3 is TGCAGTGCCCGATTCGGGGTTACCAATCAGCCCCAGCATTTT. Translated, it gives CSARFGVTNQPQHF. This chain joins TRBV20-1 and TRBJ1-5, with D unclear. With 6 bases removed from V and 3 bases from J, the gap between germline ends came to 15 bases. The CDR3 covers 14 residues. Germline V lookup: CDR1 DFQATT, CDR2 SNEGSKA (reference sequence).

This clonotype was seen more than once but under ten times. The chain's CDR3 is CASSYISGRGGEQYF. The CDR3 coding sequence is TGTGCCAGCAGCTATATAAGCGGCAGGGGAGGCGAGCAGTACTTC. The chain recombines TRBV7-6 with TRBJ2-7, with D perhaps TRBD1 or TRBD2 (6 bases each). The germline V gene encodes CDR1 SGHVS and CDR2 FNYEAQ. CDR3 length: 15 residues. Trimming left V 4 bases short and J 6 bases short, with 19 bases between.

This clonotype showed up many times. This chain uses TRBV28 with TRBJ2-7, with D unclear. The germline V and J ends were trimmed by 5 bases and 3 bases, with 8 bases remaining between them. Per germline, CDR1 MDHEN and CDR2 SYDVKM. CDR3 length: 12 amino acids. The CDR3 sequence is CASSPDDYEQYV. CDR3 nucleotide sequence: TGTGCCAGCAGTCCCGACGACTACGAGCAGTACGTC.

This clonotype was seen a few times. The V call is TRBV4-1, the J call TRBJ1-1; D is uncertain. The length of the CDR3 is 13 residues. V shed 2 bases and J shed 1 base, with 5 bases lying between them. CDR1 and CDR2 (germline): MGHRA, YSYEKL. CDR3 DNA sequence: TGCGCCAGCAGCCAATCACAGAACACTGAAGCTTTCTTT. It is translated as CASSQSQNTEAFF.

V is TRBV12-3 or TRBV12-4 and J is TRBJ1-5; 10 bases agree with TRBD1. The CDR3 sequence is 15 residues long. The ends lost 6 bases at V and 2 bases at J; junction bases unmatched: 4. The CDR3 loop is CASRTGTGGNQPQHF. As DNA, the CDR3 is TGTGCCAGCAGGACCGGGACAGGGGGCAATCAGCCCCAGCATTTT.

This clonotype appeared many times. The DNA for the CDR3 is TGTGCCAGCAGTTACCACGGTACAGAGACCCAGTACTTC. This encodes CASSYHGTETQYF. The rearrangement uses TRBV6-5 and TRBJ2-5; D remains ambiguous. Between the trimmed V and J ends, which lost 2 bases and 4 bases, there was a span of 8 bases. The CDR3 is 13 amino acids. CDR1 is MNHEY, CDR2 SVGAGI, per germline.

This clonotype was seen ten or more times. V usage is TRBV27 and J usage is TRBJ2-5; D is unresolved. Germline CDR1 is MNHEY and CDR2 is SMNVEV (reference sequence). CDR3 size: 12 residues. Trimming removed 5 bases at V and 0 bases at J, with 4 bases between. This chain's CDR3 is CASSHNQETQYF. The CDR3 DNA reads TGTGCCAGCAGTCACAACCAAGAGACCCAGTACTTC.

This clonotype was counted only a few times. The chain combines TRBV13 with TRBJ1-2; no firm D call. The CDR3 loop spans 12 amino acids. The ends were cut back, 6 bases at V and 8 bases at J, with 13 bases in the middle. CDR1 and CDR2 from the germline V gene are PRHDT and FYEKMQ (reference sequence). The CDR3 here is CASRRGGYGYTF. Here the CDR3 DNA reads TGTGCCAGCAGGCGGGGAGGCTACGGCTACACCTTC. The complete variable domain, with remaining parts taken from reference TRBV13 and TRBJ1-2, reads AAGVIQSPRHLIKEKRETATLKCYPIPRHDTVYWYQQGPGQDPQFLISFYEKMQSDKGSIPDRFSAQQFSDYHSELNMSSLELGDSALYFCASRRGGYGYTFGSGTRLTVV.

This clonotype was picked up a small number of times. The rearrangement links TRBV29-1 to TRBJ2-1; TRBD1 matches at 8 bases. From germline, CDR1 is SQVTM and CDR2 ANQGSEA. The CDR3 totals 16 residues. V was clipped by 4 bases and J by 0 bases; unmatched bases: 8. This chain's CDR3 is CSVGPTGASSYNEQFF. The CDR3 coding sequence is TGCAGCGTTGGCCCGACAGGGGCAAGCTCCTACAATGAGCAGTTCTTC.

The chain carries TRBV7-2 and TRBJ2-7; TRBD2 might be the D (5 bases). CDR3 length equals 12 residues. The V end was cut by 3 bases, the J end by 9 bases, with 12 bases between. CDR1 is SGHTA, CDR2 FQGNSA, per germline. The CDR3 DNA follows: TGTGCCAGCAGCTTCCCCCCACTAGGGCAGTACTTC. Amino acid sequence: CASSFPPLGQYF.